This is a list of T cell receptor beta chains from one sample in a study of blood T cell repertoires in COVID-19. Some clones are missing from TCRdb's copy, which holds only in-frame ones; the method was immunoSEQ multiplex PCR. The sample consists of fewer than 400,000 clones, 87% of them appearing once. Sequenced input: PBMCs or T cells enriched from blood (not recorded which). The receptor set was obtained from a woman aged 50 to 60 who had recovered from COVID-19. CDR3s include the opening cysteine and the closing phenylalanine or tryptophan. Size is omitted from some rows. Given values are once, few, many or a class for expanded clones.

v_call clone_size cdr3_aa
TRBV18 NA CASSDTLGTGAVNGYTF
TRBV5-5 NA CASSLEGLQAFF
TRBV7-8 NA CASSFTGDQPQHF
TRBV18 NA CASSRKTGVEETQYF
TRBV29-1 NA CSGYRGNEQFF
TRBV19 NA CASSQGWANVLTF
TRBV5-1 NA CASSPAGVTAFF
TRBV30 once CAFSEPDSPLHF
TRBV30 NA CAWSVRAGGDTQYF
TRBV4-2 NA CASSQLQSNTEAFF
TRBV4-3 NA CASSQDRGTGAFF
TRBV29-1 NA CSVEPQGGRGYTF
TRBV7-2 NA CASSFMGSLGFLTQYF
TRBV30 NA CAWSVHPNQPQHF
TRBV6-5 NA CASSRPLQGAMSVF
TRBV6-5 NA CASSYSDRVAGNTIYF
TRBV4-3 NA CASSQDRGYEQFF
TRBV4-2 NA CASSQDGASGGGDTQYF
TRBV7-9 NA CASSHPAGGYEQYF
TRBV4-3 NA CASSLQFRGGKTDTQYF
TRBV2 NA CASTELGTSGDATLTDTQYF
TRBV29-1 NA CSVSGLRTEAFF